The 21 T cell receptor beta chains reported below all come from one sample, sequenced in a study of vaccination and CD4 T cells after COVID-19. Described treatment: roughly 10-day PBMC culture with coronavirus spike peptide pools or control peptides (ViraFEST assay). These receptors have no identified antigens. CD4+ T cells that had been cultured provided DNA sequenced with the Oncomine TCR Beta short-read assay. TCRdb processed the PCR reads anew with MiXCR; each CDR3 protein has one entry. The sample lists about 20,000 distinct CDR3 sequences, about two fifths occurring once. The sequenced material came from CD4+ T cells from blood, cultured in vitro. The receptors come from a human donor who had recovered from COVID-19.

V and J are TRBV5-1 and TRBJ2-2; D is unresolved. Trimming cost V 0 bases and J 6 bases, with 6 bases left between them. The length of the CDR3 is 13 residues. CDR1 SGHRS and CDR2 YFSETQ come from the germline V gene. CDR3 residues: CASSLVVSGELFF. The DNA of the CDR3 is TGCGCCAGCAGCTTGGTGGTCTCCGGGGAGCTGTTTTTT.

The chain couples TRBV19 to TRBJ2-7, with D hard to call. Germline CDR1 LNHDA, CDR2 SQIVND (reference sequence). V lost 5 bases and J 5 bases, leaving 19 bases between the germline ends. The CDR3 sequence is 15 residues long. This CDR3 is CASSPRTRVRDEQYF. CDR3 nucleotides: TGTGCCAGTAGTCCCCGAACACGGGTCCGGGACGAGCAGTACTTC.

This chain uses TRBV7-9 with TRBJ1-6, with D hard to call. Germline CDR1 is SEHNR and CDR2 is FQNEAQ (reference sequence). The CDR3 runs to 15 residues. Trimming removed 2 bases at V and 2 bases at J, with 7 bases between. The CDR3 here is CASSLRPTYNSPLHF. The CDR3 nucleotides read TGTGCCAGCAGCTTACGCCCAACCTATAATTCACCCCTCCACTTT.

A note on this clonotype: A read error may account for a junction end that differs from germline. The chain uses TRBV6-1 and TRBJ2-7, with D maybe TRBD1 (5 bases). The CDR3 has 15 amino acids. The V gene's germline CDR1 is MNHNS and CDR2 SASEGT. The DNA of the CDR3 is TGTGCCAGCCGATCCCGACAGTTACCTACCTACGGGCAGTACTTC. It translates to CASRSRQLPTYGQYF.

The chain employs TRBV18 and TRBJ2-1; TRBD1 matches at 8 bases. Germline CDR1 KGHSH, CDR2 LQKENI. This CDR3 comprises 15 residues. The J segment lost 4 bases and the V segment lost 4 bases, leaving 6 bases of the junction unmatched. The CDR3 here is CASSRLGQAYNEQFF. Here the CDR3 DNA reads TGTGCCAGCTCACGACTGGGACAGGCGTACAATGAGCAGTTCTTC.

This clonotype was detected once. The chain has TRBV6-2 or TRBV6-3 and TRBJ2-1; TRBD1 matches at 7 bases. Trimming cost V 5 bases and J 9 bases; bases outside gene matches: 4. Looked up from germline, CDR1 is MNHEY and CDR2 is SVGEGT. CDR3 size: 12 residues. In DNA form, the CDR3 reads TGTGCCAGCAGTGCCAACAGGGGTGAGCAGTTCTTC. Its translation: CASSANRGEQFF.

The V gene is TRBV5-3, the J gene TRBJ1-6; D perhaps matches TRBD1 (5 bases). TRBV5-3 is marked as an open reading frame, function uncertain. The ends were cut back, 9 bases at V and 3 bases at J, with 28 bases in the middle. This CDR3 is 19 amino acids long. The CDR3 region has the DNA TGTGCCACCGCCTTGGGCAGGGTGCTTGTCGGCGGCTATAATTCACCCCTCCACTTT. Protein: CATALGRVLVGGYNSPLHF.

This chain uses TRBV12-3 or TRBV12-4 with TRBJ2-1; D gene ambiguous. The CDR3 is made up of 14 amino acids. Trimming pared 6 bases from V and 8 bases from J, leaving 17 bases between. In DNA form, the CDR3 reads TGTGCCAGCAGCGCGAATTATATGGCCGATGAGCAGTTCTTC. It encodes CASSANYMADEQFF.

The chain recombines TRBV20-1 with TRBJ2-3; 10 positions match TRBD1. The CDR3 has 14 amino acids. Trimming took 5 bases from V and 3 from J; bases not matched to a gene: 5. Germline values: CDR1 DFQATT, CDR2 SNEGSKA (reference sequence). This CDR3 reads CSAPGQGYTDTQYF. The CDR3 DNA is TGCAGTGCTCCGGGACAGGGGTATACAGATACGCAGTATTTT.

This clonotype was seen a few times. The chain joins TRBV6-5 to TRBJ1-3; D might be TRBD1 (6 bases). CDR1 is MNHEY and CDR2 is SVGAGI in the germline V gene. The CDR3 is 17 amino acids. The V gene lost 2 bases and the J gene lost 0 bases, with 14 bases spanning the gap. Here the CDR3 DNA reads TGTGCCAGCAGTTACGAGAGACAGGCCATCTCTGGAAACACCATATATTTT. It yields the protein CASSYERQAISGNTIYF.

In nucleotides, the CDR3 is TGTGCCAGCCAATTCAGGCAGGGGGCGAACGAGCAGTACTTC. It translates to CASQFRQGANEQYF. The genes are TRBV6-2 or TRBV6-3 and TRBJ2-7; 8 nucleotides match TRBD1. The V segment lost 8 bases and the J segment 5 bases; nucleotides outside the gene matches: 11. CDR1 is MNHEY and CDR2 is SVGEGT in the germline V gene. The CDR3 loop spans 14 amino acids.

This clonotype was counted between two and nine times. V and J are TRBV6-5 and TRBJ1-2, with D perhaps matching TRBD1 (5 bases). Trimming took off 1 base at V and 0 bases at J, with 18 bases between the two ends. There are 18 residues in the CDR3. The germline gives CDR1 MNHEY, CDR2 SVGAGI. CDR3 sequence: CASSYYGAPHTSNYGYTF. In DNA form, the CDR3 reads TGTGCCAGCAGTTACTACGGGGCCCCACATACTTCTAACTATGGCTACACCTTC.

V gene TRBV5-1 combines with J gene TRBJ2-5; 8 bases are shared with TRBD1. After removal of 5 bases from V and 1 base from J, the junction contained 1 base not matched to a gene. Germline CDR1 and CDR2: SGHRS and YFSETQ. The CDR3 runs to 13 residues. CDR3 loop: CASRGTGQETQYF. For the CDR3, the DNA is TGCGCCAGCAGAGGGACAGGCCAAGAGACCCAGTACTTC.

The rearrangement links TRBV10-3 to TRBJ2-3; D unresolved. The CDR3 length is 16 residues. With 0 bases removed from V and 2 bases from J, the gap between germline ends came to 12 bases. Germline loops: CDR1 ENHRY, CDR2 SYGVKD. The CDR3 nucleotides are TGTGCCATCAGTGAGTCGGAAAAAGGGCTCACAGATACGCAGTATTTT. Encoded protein: CAISESEKGLTDTQYF.

The chain has TRBV14 and TRBJ1-1; TRBD1 matches at 10 bases. With 4 bases clipped from V and 4 bases from J, the junction kept 6 bases outside the gene matches. The CDR3 runs 15 residues. CDR1 and CDR2 from the germline V gene are SGHDN and FVKESK. The CDR3 DNA is TGTGCCAGCAGCCCTCGACAGGGGGCTTCCACTGAAGCTTTCTTT. Translating gives CASSPRQGASTEAFF.

This clonotype was picked up a small number of times. This rearrangement joins TRBV11-3 to TRBJ2-3; the D is unclear. The germline V gene encodes CDR1 SGHNT and CDR2 YENEEA. The V end lost 5 bases, the J end lost 2 bases, and 11 bases lay between the germline ends. The CDR3 runs to 14 residues. This chain's CDR3 is CASSPRHHTDTQYF. CDR3 nucleotides: TGTGCCAGCAGCCCCAGACACCACACAGATACGCAGTATTTT.

The V gene is TRBV5-6, the J gene TRBJ1-5; a weak D match, TRBD1 (5 bases). The germline V and J ends were trimmed by 1 base and 3 bases, with 17 bases remaining between them. The germline gives CDR1 SGHDT, CDR2 YYEEEE. The CDR3 loop spans 17 amino acids. The CDR3 region has the DNA TGTGCCAGCAGCTTGTCATTGGCAGGGATTTCCAATCAGCCCCAGCATTTT. It specifies CASSLSLAGISNQPQHF.

This clonotype was observed a handful of times. The chain combines TRBV6-1 with TRBJ1-2; 8 bases map to TRBD1. The V segment lost 0 bases and the J segment 3 bases; nucleotides outside the gene matches: 6. Looked up from germline, CDR1 is MNHNS and CDR2 is SASEGT. This CDR3 spans 16 amino acids. The CDR3 DNA reads TGTGCCAGCAGTGAAGCAGGGCAGGGGGCTTACTATGGCTACACCTTC. Residues: CASSEAGQGAYYGYTF.

The gene calls are TRBV20-1 and TRBJ1-2; D gene unclear. Germline-derived CDR1 and CDR2 are DFQATT and SNEGSKA (reference sequence). Trimming left V 6 bases short and J 2 bases short, with 13 bases between. The length of the CDR3 is 13 residues. Here the CDR3 DNA reads TGCAGTGCATCGGACCGGTCAAACTATGGCTACACCTTC. Amino acids: CSASDRSNYGYTF.

This chain connects TRBV7-2 to TRBJ2-4, with D tentatively TRBD2 (6 bases). CDR3 length equals 17 residues. CDR1 and CDR2 (germline): SGHTA, FQGNSA. The V end lost 1 base, the J end lost 1 base, and 14 bases lay between the germline ends. The CDR3 spells CASSLVAGGEAKNIQYF. The CDR3 DNA reads TGTGCCAGCAGCTTAGTTGCCGGCGGGGAGGCCAAAAACATTCAGTACTTC.

This clonotype was recorded a few times. The chain couples TRBV6-1 to TRBJ2-2; 7 bases match TRBD2. The junction had 8 bases not matched to a gene; V was cut back by 7 bases and J by 0 bases. This CDR3 contains 16 residues. Germline loops: CDR1 MNHNS, CDR2 SASEGT. The CDR3, as DNA: TGTGCCAGCACCCGGACTAGAGCAGCGAACACCGGGGAGCTGTTTTTT. Its translation: CASTRTRAANTGELFF.